This T cell receptor beta chain appears in the sequencing data of a study of shared clonotypes between healthy human individuals (dated by TCRdb to about 2020). About the study as a whole: A few men and a couple of women, aged 18 to 49 years, made up the cohort. Per donor, three plates each were used for CD4 naive and CD4 memory, two for CD8 naive, and one for CD8 memory. To estimate repertoire size and how much clonotypes are shared between individuals, the study performed deep sequencing of blood TCR repertoires from 4 to 6 healthy adults. Different laboratories and diverse techniques were used to prepare libraries and sequence TCR repertoires, to increase sequencing depth and limit assay-specific biases. Per donor, leukapheresis produced somewhere between about 0.8 and 9.5 billion PBMCs. The research as a whole found: Naive subsets generally had larger estimated clonotype richness than memory subsets. Sampling was restricted to blood, and TCR repertoires in tissues likely differ from the TCR repertoires found in blood. Compared with non-shared clonotypes, clonotypes shared by all four sorted-subset donors had higher generation probabilities. Sharing across several donors was observed for roughly 5% of naive CD4, 3.5% of naive CD8, 2% to 2.5% of memory CD4, and over 0.3% of memory CD8 clonotypes. Because the study included a small number of donors, the genetic and exposure-history diversity represented was limited. Incomplete sequencing was indicated by rarefaction of sorted-subset datasets, despite the large sequencing depth. Based on pairwise subsampling, the degree of clonotype sharing among donors was expected to be affected by sequencing depth.

Regarding this clone: Its antigen target is currently unknown. Base qualities are not provided; no much larger clone lies one nucleotide away.

The V end loses 6 bases and the J end loses 5 bases, and a stretch of 13 bases separates them. For CDR1 and CDR2, the germline V gene lists MGHDK and SYGVNS. From the cysteine through the phenylalanine, the CDR3 covers 13 amino acids. Of all the DNA, just the CDR3 is kept, 39 bases in frame from base 1. Using the deep immunoSEQ assay, TCR CDR3 regions were amplified from genomic DNA by multiplex PCR. Genomic DNA extracted from each cell subset was distributed evenly over all wells of several immunoSEQ 96-well plates, and each plate served as one replicate. For sorted subsets, roughly 200 ng of genomic DNA, equivalent to about 30,000 T cell genomes, went into each replicate PCR. Purified libraries were measured with a Qubit 3.0 fluorometer, size-checked on a Bioanalyzer 2100, and measured again with the KAPA Library Quantification kit. Each immunoSEQ 96-well plate was sequenced on its own single-read 150-cycle Illumina NextSeq 550 flow cell. The published analysis was carried out like this. The immunoSEQ output contained only junctional sequences without quality scores, so filtering could not match that applied to full-length reads. Sequences were annotated with PyIR, a Python wrapper for IgBLAST v1.9, and V/J genes and CDR3 were assigned using IMGT germline references. Any read was removed if the V/J assignment was weak (E-value above 1e-6), the CDR3 was missing, or the read contained stop codons, out-of-frame junctions, or ambiguous translated residues. V3J clonotypes were defined as sequences sharing an identical inferred V gene, J gene, and CDR3 amino acid sequence. Percentage overlap between repertoires was computed as shared unique clonotypes divided by the size of the smaller repertoire. Repertoire richness was assessed with RTK rarefaction, the Chao1 estimator, and Recon v2.1 estimates of unobserved clonotypes. OLGA was used to compute generation probabilities for all TCRbeta clonotypes that the gDNA method yielded from a handful of donors. Here the immuneACCESS table is served through TCRdb, limited to in-frame sequences with V and J called. Missing clones are a known gap in these copies; in checked studies unresolved V genes cover under half, and the rest lacks a known reason. The D gene and trimming were derived from the DNA, and the V and J assignments and clone size from that table. The sample table contains about 2,500,000 clones; only one count was recorded for 85% to 95% of them. Roughly 0.15% of the sample is held by the ten biggest clonotypes.

Healthy HIV-negative adults with no recently reported acute infections or vaccinations were included as donors. Only Caucasian adults living in Nashville, Tennessee, USA were represented among the donors. CD4+ T cells were enriched through magnetic negative selection, after which naive cells were positively selected on CD45RA and the remaining negative fraction served as the memory subset. After blood collection by leukapheresis, PBMCs were isolated using Ficoll-Histopaque density gradient centrifugation and then cryopreserved in the vapor phase of liquid nitrogen. Analytical flow cytometry was used to check the purity and quantity of each magnetically sorted T cell population. From each sorted fraction, genomic DNA was isolated and quantified by UV absorbance on a Nanodrop 2000c.

The sequencing input was naive CD4+ T cells sorted from blood. The label giving this sample's cell subset or site can be read as: CD45RA+ positively selected. The clonotype comes from a man aged 18 to 35 in good health. The V and J segments used are TRBV25-1 and TRBJ1-1; the best D guess is TRBD1, with 5 bases matching. The CDR3 in this case is CASSLGGSTEAFF. The DNA sequence follows: TGTGCCAGCAGCCTGGGGGGTAGTACTGAAGCTTTCTTT.